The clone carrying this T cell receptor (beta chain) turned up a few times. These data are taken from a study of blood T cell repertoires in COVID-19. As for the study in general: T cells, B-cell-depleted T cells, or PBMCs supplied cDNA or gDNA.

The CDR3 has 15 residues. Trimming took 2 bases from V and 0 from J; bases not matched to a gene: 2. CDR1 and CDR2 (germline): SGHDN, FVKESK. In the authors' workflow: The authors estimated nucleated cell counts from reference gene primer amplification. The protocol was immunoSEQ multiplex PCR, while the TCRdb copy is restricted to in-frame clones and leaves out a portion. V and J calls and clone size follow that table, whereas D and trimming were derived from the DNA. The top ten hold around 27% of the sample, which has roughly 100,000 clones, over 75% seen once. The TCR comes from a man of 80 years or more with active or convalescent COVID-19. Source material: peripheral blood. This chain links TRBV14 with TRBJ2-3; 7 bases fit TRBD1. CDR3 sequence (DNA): TGTGCCAGCAGCCAAATCAGGGGGAGCACAGATACGCAGTATTTT. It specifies CASSQIRGSTDTQYF.